Shown below are 11 T cell receptor beta chains from a single sample sequenced in a study of blood T cell repertoires in COVID-19. Produced via immunoSEQ multiplex PCR; TCRdb's table is partial and in-frame only. The sample has 450,000 to 500,000 clones, 80% to 90% seen once. The source material was peripheral blood. The receptors originated from a human donor in a cohort sampled during active COVID-19.

The chain links TRBV6-1 to TRBJ2-7; a possible D gene is TRBD1 (5 bases). Germline CDR1 reads MNHNS; CDR2 reads SASEGT. The CDR3 sequence is 15 residues long. V lost 3 bases, J lost 2 bases, and 14 bases lay in between. The chain's CDR3 is CASSEPGQGTYEQYF. The CDR3 DNA sequence: TGTGCCAGCAGTGAGCCAGGGCAGGGTACCTACGAGCAGTACTTC.

The chain couples TRBV7-3 to TRBJ2-1, with TRBD2 identical over 7 bases. Germline loops: CDR1 SGHTA, CDR2 FQGTGA. The CDR3 loop spans 14 amino acids. Trimming cost V 6 bases and J 10 bases; bases outside gene matches: 12. DNA of the CDR3: TGTGCCAGCAGTAAGGAGGGAGGGCCGAAGGAGCAGTTCTTC. It specifies CASSKEGGPKEQFF.

V gene TRBV5-1 combines with J gene TRBJ2-5; no definite D call. The germline gives CDR1 SGHRS, CDR2 YFSETQ. The CDR3 length is 13 residues. Trimming stripped 0 bases from V and 4 bases from J, with 7 bases between. CDR3 sequence: CASSLARVETQYF. The CDR3 nucleotides are TGCGCCAGCAGCTTGGCCCGGGTAGAGACCCAGTACTTC.

This clone was counted only a few times. Other DNA sequences from this sample encode an identical CDR3 as well. This rearrangement joins TRBV29-1 to TRBJ2-1; D is undetermined. Germline-derived CDR1 and CDR2 are SQVTM and ANQGSEA. With 1 base removed from V and 2 bases from J, the gap between germline ends came to 9 bases. This CDR3 spans 14 amino acids. CDR3 sequence: CSVEGRGPYNEQFF. The CDR3 DNA reads TGCAGCGTTGAAGGCCGAGGCCCCTACAATGAGCAGTTCTTC.

The V call is TRBV7-2, the J call TRBJ2-3; D is possibly TRBD2 (6 bases). Looked up from germline, CDR1 is SGHTA and CDR2 is FQGNSA. Trimming removed 5 bases at V and 1 base at J, with 10 bases between. The CDR3 has 14 amino acids. The CDR3, as DNA: TGTGCCAGCAGCCCGGGACTCGGCACAGATACGCAGTATTTT. Its translation: CASSPGLGTDTQYF.

The genes are TRBV24-1 and TRBJ2-1; TRBD2 agrees at 14 bases. The germline V gene has CDR1 KGHDR and CDR2 SFDVKD. The V segment lost 3 bases and the J segment 10 bases; nucleotides outside the gene matches: 7. The CDR3 is 16 residues long. Here the CDR3 DNA reads TGTGCCACCAGTGATCAGGGACTAGCGGGAGCGGAGGAGCAGTTCTTC. Translated, it gives CATSDQGLAGAEEQFF.

V usage is TRBV27 and J usage is TRBJ1-2, with 12 bases lining up with TRBD1. Germline V gives CDR1 MNHEY, CDR2 SMNVEV (reference sequence). J gave up 2 bases and V 5 bases, and 3 bases lay outside the gene matches. The CDR3 has 15 amino acids. CDR3 sequence (DNA): TGTGCCAGCAGTCCGGGGACAGGGGGCAACTATGGCTACACCTTC. The encoded protein is CASSPGTGGNYGYTF.

V gene TRBV6-5 combines with J gene TRBJ1-6; possible D gene TRBD1, 6 bases. The CDR3 sequence is 16 residues long. Per the germline V gene, CDR1 is MNHEY and CDR2 is SVGAGI. The V gene lost 4 bases and the J gene lost 10 bases, with 20 bases spanning the gap. DNA for the CDR3: TGTGCCAGCAGTTCCCTGGACAGCCCTCTCGGGTCACCCCTCCACTTT. This translates into CASSSLDSPLGSPLHF.

The chain couples TRBV6-1 to TRBJ2-3; no reliable D call. The germline V gene encodes CDR1 MNHNS and CDR2 SASEGT. V lost 3 bases to trimming and J lost 2 bases, with 6 bases between them. The CDR3 extends over 13 amino acids. The CDR3 sequence is CASSESFTDTQYF. In nucleotides, the CDR3 is TGTGCCAGCAGTGAGAGCTTCACAGATACGCAGTATTTT.

The V and J genes are TRBV7-2 and TRBJ2-7, with D possibly TRBD2 on 6 matching bases. The CDR3 has 15 amino acids. Looked up from germline, CDR1 is SGHTA and CDR2 is FQGNSA. Trimming cost V 2 bases and J 2 bases, with 13 bases left between them. The CDR3 loop is CASSLRIAATYEQYF. For the CDR3, the DNA is TGTGCCAGCAGCTTACGTATAGCGGCTACCTACGAGCAGTACTTC.

In its sample, this clone was seen once. This sequence joins TRBV3-1 (or the pseudogene TRBV3-2) and TRBJ2-1; the D gene is possibly TRBD1 (6 bases). Germline V lookup: CDR1 LGHDT, CDR2 YNNKEL (reference sequence). V lost 3 bases and J lost 5, with 14 bases in between. The CDR3 runs 15 residues. DNA of the CDR3: TGTGCCAGCAGCCATTTCTGGGACACCCACAATGAGCAGTTCTTC. It specifies CASSHFWDTHNEQFF.